The clone carrying this TCR beta chain has a handful of counts. What it binds is unknown. Amplification yielded TCR beta CDR3 regions, with RNA transcripts as the source. The TCR CDR3 first-round RT-PCR relied on the HTBI primer set. A single record per CDR3 protein comes from TCRdb applying MiXCR to the multiplex PCR reads. The profile shows 450,000 to 600,000 distinct CDR3 sequences, 11% to 15% of them singletons. No progression to ophthalmopathy during 18 months of follow-up defined stable disease. Based on clinical symptoms, serum thyroxine and TRAb, thyroid ultrasound and orbital computed tomography, diagnoses were reached. Fresh peripheral blood, more than 8 ml of it, supplied the PBMCs. The V gene end was trimmed by 4 bases and the J gene end by 4 bases; junction bases not matched to a gene: 6. Germline lookup yields CDR1 SGHRS and CDR2 YFSETQ. The CDR3 is made up of 14 amino acids. The data derive from a study of T cells in Graves' hyperthyroidism and ophthalmopathy.

Whole-study results and caveats: Peripheral blood also featured most of the thyroid clonotypes expanded above 0.001.

Sequencing was performed on blood. V and J are TRBV5-1 and TRBJ1-1, with 8 bases identical to TRBD1. The TCR was taken from a woman in her thirties or forties with Graves' hyperthyroidism. CDR3 loop: CASSQGAGGTEAFF. CDR3 DNA sequence: TGCGCCAGCAGCCAGGGGGCTGGGGGCACTGAAGCTTTCTTT.